Included here is one T cell receptor (beta chain) sequence, with context. Its specificity is unknown. Per the original methods: Filtering of immunoSEQ junctional sequences could not match full-length read filtering. The table came from immunoSEQ multiplex PCR; TCRdb's copy has only in-frame clones and leaves some out. V and J calls plus clone size are reproduced from that table; the DNA served to infer D and trimming. The sample has roughly 650,000 clones, 97% seen once. This record comes from a study of shared clonotypes between healthy human individuals. Overall study results and limits: Naive subsets generally exceeded memory subsets in estimated richness.

Germline values: CDR1 SNHLY, CDR2 FYNNEI. V lost 5 bases and J 4 bases, leaving 14 bases between the germline ends. This CDR3 is 15 amino acids long. The source of this sequence is a woman younger than 45 in good health. Material: naive CD4+ T cells sorted from blood. Subset given: CD45RA+ positively selected. This rearrangement joins TRBV2 to TRBJ1-4; D possibly corresponds to TRBD1 (5 bases). Written as DNA, the CDR3 is TGTGCCAGCAGTCCACTTTCGGGGCTTAATGAAAAACTGTTTTTT. Protein product: CASSPLSGLNEKLFF.